The 3 T cell receptor beta chains reported below all come from one sample, sequenced in a study of CD8 T cells in ankylosing spondylitis. TCRdb called the 5' RACE reads again in MiXCR, with one record for every CDR3 protein. The sample holds over 130,000 distinct CDR3 sequences; under 45% are singletons and the top ten take roughly 15%. Input material: synovial fluid, either unsorted or a sorted T cell fraction (not recorded which). The receptors come from a male donor with ankylosing spondylitis.

This clonotype has a handful of counts. The chain is built from TRBV25-1 and TRBJ2-1; the D gene is possibly TRBD2 (6 bases). Trimming cost V 5 bases and J 5 bases, with 10 bases left between them. This CDR3 is 13 amino acids long. Germline V gene lookup returns CDR1 MGHDK and CDR2 SYGVNS. CDR3 DNA sequence: TGTGCCAGCAGTTGGGGCGGGGACAATGAGCAGTTCTTC. Its protein product is CASSWGGDNEQFF.

The chain employs TRBV29-1 and TRBJ2-3, with 13 positions matching TRBD2. The CDR3 loop spans 16 amino acids. Germline V lookup: CDR1 SQVTM, CDR2 ANQGSEA. J was trimmed by 0 bases and V by 6 bases; bases with no gene match: 6. The CDR3 is CSVGGLAGDSTDTQYF. In nucleotides, the CDR3 is TGCAGCGTAGGCGGACTAGCGGGGGACAGCACAGATACGCAGTATTTT.

CDR3 region: CASSRVWGIQPQHF. The CDR3, as DNA: TGTGCCAGCAGCCGCGTATGGGGAATACAGCCCCAGCATTTT. The chain carries TRBV7-2 and TRBJ1-5, with D hard to call. The CDR3 is 14 residues long. V lost 5 bases, J lost 7 bases, and 15 bases lay in between. Germline V gene sequence: CDR1 SGHTA, CDR2 FQGNSA.